Listed below are T cell receptor beta chains from one sample, sequenced in a study of cytomegalovirus exposure and HLA in healthy donors. Using immunoSEQ multiplex PCR, the repertoire was profiled, and TCRdb retains in-frame clones only, with some absent. The sample has fewer than 250,000 clones, roughly 87% seen once; the top ten hold under 1.2%. Material for sequencing was PBMCs. The receptors stem from a boy aged 2-15 years in good health and CMV-seronegative. Both conserved end residues are part of each CDR3. A D gene is named only where the DNA matches it firmly. The listing skips clone size in some rows; elsewhere it reads once, few, many or a size class.

v_call	d_call	clone_size	j_call	cdr3_aa	cdr3_nt
TRBV4-1	TRBD1	once	TRBJ2-5	CASSQDRGTGNRETQYF	TGCGCCAGCAGCCAAGATAGAGGGACAGGGAATAGGGAGACCCAGTACTTC
TRBV7-2	.	.	TRBJ1-2	CASSLGGASLFRSGYTF	TGTGCCAGCAGCTTAGGGGGCGCGAGCCTCTTCAGGAGTGGCTACACCTTC
TRBV2	TRBD2	.	TRBJ2-5	CASRGTSGGPAQYF	TGTGCCAGCAGGGGGACTAGCGGGGGGCCTGCCCAGTACTTC
TRBV13	TRBD1	once	TRBJ2-2	CASSPDRGRTGELFF	TGTGCCAGCAGCCCGGACAGGGGCAGGACCGGGGAGCTGTTTTTT
TRBV4-1	.	few	TRBJ2-7	CASSQQGTYEQYF	TGCGCCAGCAGCCAGCAGGGGACCTACGAGCAGTACTTC
TRBV7-3	TRBD1	.	TRBJ1-6	CASSLDRGGSPLHF	TGTGCCAGCAGCTTGGACAGGGGTGGGTCACCCCTCCACTTT
TRBV18	TRBD2	once	TRBJ2-5	CASSPRRGGGTQETQYF	TGTGCCAGCTCACCACGACGGGGGGGAGGTACCCAAGAGACCCAGTACTTC
TRBV4-2	.	.	TRBJ1-2	CASSQDTGITASNYGYTF	TGTGCCAGCAGCCAAGATACAGGGATAACGGCTTCTAACTATGGCTACACCTTC
TRBV9	.	.	TRBJ2-2	CASSVVGGNTGELFF	TGTGCCAGCAGCGTAGTCGGGGGGAACACCGGGGAGCTGTTTTTT
TRBV30	.	once	TRBJ2-6	CAWSWGAGANVLTF	TGTGCCTGGAGCTGGGGAGCTGGGGCCAACGTCCTGACTTTC
TRBV19	TRBD1	.	TRBJ1-1	CASTSFPRGRFMLNTEAFF	TGTGCCAGTACGAGTTTCCCCAGGGGGCGTTTTATGCTGAACACTGAAGCTTTCTTT
TRBV28	TRBD1	.	TRBJ1-2	CASRPRGTGPNYGYTF	TGTGCCAGCAGGCCCCGCGGGACAGGGCCTAACTATGGCTACACCTTC
TRBV28	TRBD1	.	TRBJ1-1	CASSATGWMNTEAFF	TGTGCCAGCAGTGCGACAGGGTGGATGAACACTGAAGCTTTCTTT
TRBV27	TRBD1	.	TRBJ2-3	CASTPLPGTDTDTQYF	TGTGCCAGCACCCCGTTGCCCGGGACAGACACAGATACGCAGTATTTT
TRBV6-5	TRBD2	.	TRBJ2-1	CASRTREGVYNEQFF	TGTGCCAGCCGGACGCGGGAGGGGGTTTACAATGAGCAGTTCTTC
TRBV19	.	.	TRBJ2-5	CASSIRTSETQYF	TGTGCCAGTAGTATAAGGACATCGGAGACCCAGTACTTC
TRBV7-3	TRBD2	.	TRBJ2-7	CASSRGLAYEQYF	TGTGCCAGCAGCCGTGGACTAGCCTACGAGCAGTACTTC
TRBV10-1	.	.	TRBJ1-2	CASNGQANYGYTF	TGCGCCAGCAATGGGCAGGCTAACTATGGCTACACCTTC
TRBV7-2	TRBD1	.	TRBJ1-1	CASSLARDRVGANTEAFF	TGTGCCAGCAGCTTAGCGCGGGACAGGGTAGGTGCGAACACTGAAGCTTTCTTT
TRBV7-6	TRBD2	.	TRBJ2-3	CASSLGAGGITDTQYF	TGTGCCAGCAGCTTAGGAGCGGGGGGAATCACAGATACGCAGTATTTT
TRBV6-5	TRBD2	.	TRBJ2-3	CASSYLGRGTDTQYF	TGTGCCAGCAGTTACCTGGGGAGGGGCACAGATACGCAGTATTTT
TRBV10-3	.	.	TRBJ2-2	CAISANTGELFF	TGTGCCATCAGCGCGAACACCGGGGAGCTGTTTTTT
TRBV6-1	TRBD1	few	TRBJ1-5	CASSSGQGEGQPQHF	TGTGCCAGCAGCTCTGGACAGGGTGAGGGGCAGCCCCAGCATTTT
TRBV14	.	few	TRBJ2-3	CASSHTDTQYF	TGTGCCAGCAGTCACACAGATACGCAGTATTTT
TRBV9	.	.	TRBJ2-1	CASSLPGKDYNEQFF	TGTGCCAGCAGCCTGCCAGGTAAAGACTACAATGAGCAGTTCTTC
TRBV28	.	once	TRBJ2-4	CASSFGEDAKNIQYF	TGTGCCAGCAGTTTCGGGGAGGATGCCAAAAACATTCAGTACTTC
TRBV29-1	.	few	TRBJ2-3	CSVLRDSGTDTQYF	TGCAGCGTTCTGAGGGACTCGGGCACAGATACGCAGTATTTT
TRBV7-9	TRBD1	.	TRBJ2-1	CASSPGRDRVSNEQFF	TGTGCCAGCAGCCCAGGCCGGGACAGGGTTTCAAATGAGCAGTTCTTC
TRBV7-2	TRBD1	.	TRBJ1-2	CASSLKSTGSSYTF	TGTGCCAGCAGCTTAAAGTCGACAGGGTCTAGCTACACCTTC
TRBV6-5	TRBD1	.	TRBJ2-5	CASRRDRVLETQYF	TGTGCCAGCAGGAGGGACAGGGTGTTGGAGACCCAGTACTTC
TRBV5-4	TRBD2	.	TRBJ2-2	CASSLESSGSFGELFF	TGTGCCAGCAGCTTGGAGTCTAGCGGGAGTTTCGGGGAGCTGTTTTTT
TRBV19	.	.	TRBJ1-4	CASTRHRNEKLFF	TGTGCCAGTACCAGGCACCGGAATGAAAAACTGTTTTTT
TRBV7-9	.	.	TRBJ2-5	CSSSNGGARETQYF	TGTTCCAGCAGCAATGGGGGGGCCCGGGAGACCCAGTACTTC